The following is a T cell receptor beta chain sequence with its context. This sample was included in a study of T cell responses to AZD1222 COVID-19 vaccine. Here immunoSEQ multiplex PCR was the method, and the copy in TCRdb shows in-frame clones only, minus some. The sample lists 120,000 or so clones, about 90% seen once, with approximately 5.1% in the top ten. V lost 6 bases and J lost 6, with 11 bases in between. The germline CDR1 and CDR2 sequences are MNHEY and SVGAGI. The CDR3 consists of 13 residues. The TCR sequence derives from an adult in good health. The genes are TRBV6-5 and TRBJ1-4, with D possibly being TRBD1 (6 bases). Here the sequenced sample was peripheral blood, taken on day 0 of AZD1222 vaccination. CDR3 in amino acids: CASRVPGDEKLFF. The CDR3 nucleotides read TGTGCCAGCAGGGTCCCAGGGGATGAAAAACTGTTTTTT.